The present T cell receptor beta chain was sequenced within a study of identifying expanded T cells in peripheral blood. No infections or other immune events were documented during collection. Germline trimming cut 3 bases from V and 7 bases from J; bases unmatched to any gene: 12. The germline V gene has CDR1 SNHLY and CDR2 FYNNEI. CDR3 length: 15 amino acids. TCRdb keeps only in-frame clones here, not all; method: immunoSEQ multiplex PCR. The profile covers about 97,000 clones, with approximately 88% appearing a single time and around 14% taken by the ten largest. The clonotype comes from a person aged 18 to 70 in good health. This sequence joins TRBV2 and TRBJ2-7; 7 bases map to TRBD2. Sequencing input: blood. CDR3 amino acids: CASSDGLGGTGEQYF. CDR3 nucleotide sequence: TGTGCCAGCAGTGACGGACTAGGCGGGACGGGGGAGCAGTACTTC.